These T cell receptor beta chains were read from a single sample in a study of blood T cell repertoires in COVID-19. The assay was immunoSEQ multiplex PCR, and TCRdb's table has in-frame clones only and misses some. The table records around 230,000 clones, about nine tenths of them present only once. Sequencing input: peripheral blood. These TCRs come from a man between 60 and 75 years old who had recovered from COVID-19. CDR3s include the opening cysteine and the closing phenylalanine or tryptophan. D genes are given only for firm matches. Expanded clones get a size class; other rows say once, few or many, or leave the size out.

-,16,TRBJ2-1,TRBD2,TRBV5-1,CASSLNLAGGPNEQFF,TGCGCCAGCAGCTTAAACCTAGCGGGGGGGCCTAATGAGCAGTTCTTC
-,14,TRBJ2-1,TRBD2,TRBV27,CASSQIAGYNEQFF,TGTGCCAGCAGCCAAATAGCGGGCTACAATGAGCAGTTCTTC
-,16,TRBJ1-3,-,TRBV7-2,CASSQWGGVRGNTIYF,TGTGCCAGCAGTCAATGGGGGGGCGTTCGTGGAAACACCATATATTTT
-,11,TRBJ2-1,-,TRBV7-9,CASTQRDEQFF,TGTGCCAGCACCCAGCGGGATGAGCAGTTCTTC
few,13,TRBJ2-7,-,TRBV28,CASSFGQYHEQYF,TGTGCCAGCAGTTTTGGTCAGTACCACGAGCAGTACTTC
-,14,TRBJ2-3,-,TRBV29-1,CSVAAGATTDTQYF,TGCAGCGTTGCGGCGGGGGCTACAACAGATACGCAGTATTTT
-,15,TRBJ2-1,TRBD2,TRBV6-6,CASSRTSGGHNEQFF,TGTGCCAGCAGTAGGACTAGCGGGGGGCACAATGAGCAGTTCTTC
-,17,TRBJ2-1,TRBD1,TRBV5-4,CASSWRKGTGPYNEQFF,TGTGCCAGCAGCTGGAGGAAAGGGACAGGGCCCTACAATGAGCAGTTCTTC
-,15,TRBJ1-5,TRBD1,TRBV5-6,CASSPGQGGPQPQHF,TGTGCCAGCAGCCCGGGACAGGGGGGTCCCCAGCCCCAGCATTTT
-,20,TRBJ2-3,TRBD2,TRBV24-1,CATSDLVGLAGAAATDTQYF,TGTGCCACCAGTGATCTGGTTGGACTAGCGGGGGCCGCGGCGACAGATACGCAGTATTTT
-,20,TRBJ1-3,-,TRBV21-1,CASSPALNFTGISSGNTIYF,TGTGCCAGCAGCCCTGCCCTAAATTTCACAGGTATCAGCTCTGGAAACACCATATATTTT
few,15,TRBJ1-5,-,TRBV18,CASSPSTQGNQPQHF,TGTGCCAGCTCACCAAGTACCCAGGGGAATCAGCCCCAGCATTTT
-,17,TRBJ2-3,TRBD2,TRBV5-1,CASSSHLAGLSTDTQYF,TGCGCCAGCAGCTCACACCTAGCGGGATTAAGCACAGATACGCAGTATTTT
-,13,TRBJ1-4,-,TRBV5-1,CASSTWGVEKLFF,TGCGCCAGCAGCACCTGGGGGGTTGAAAAACTGTTTTTT
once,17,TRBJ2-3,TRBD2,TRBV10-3,CAIRPGLAGTRTDTQYF,TGTGCCATCAGGCCCGGCCTAGCGGGGACTCGCACAGATACGCAGTATTTT
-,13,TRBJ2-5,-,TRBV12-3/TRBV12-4,CASSIQGTETQYF,TGTGCCAGCAGTATACAGGGCACAGAGACCCAGTACTTC
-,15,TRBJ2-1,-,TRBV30,CAWSVGGGRYNEQFF,TGTGCCTGGAGTGTAGGGGGGGGCCGCTACAATGAGCAGTTCTTC
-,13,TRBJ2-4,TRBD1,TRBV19,CASSKGAQNIQYF,TGTGCCAGTAGTAAGGGGGCGCAAAACATTCAGTACTTC
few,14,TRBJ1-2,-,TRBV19,CASSMRGRDYGYTF,TGTGCCAGTAGTATGCGGGGACGTGACTATGGCTACACCTTC
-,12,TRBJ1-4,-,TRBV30,CAWSGANEKLFF,TGTGCCTGGAGTGGGGCGAATGAAAAACTGTTTTTT
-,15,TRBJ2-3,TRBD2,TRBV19,CASSRLAASTDTQYF,TGTGCCAGTAGTCGTCTAGCGGCTAGCACAGATACGCAGTATTTT
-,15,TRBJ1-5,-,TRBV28,CASSAQVNSNQPQHF,TGTGCCAGCAGCGCACAGGTGAATAGCAATCAGCCCCAGCATTTT
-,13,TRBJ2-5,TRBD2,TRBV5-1,CASSLAGGETQYF,TGCGCCAGCAGTCTAGCGGGCGGGGAGACCCAGTACTTC
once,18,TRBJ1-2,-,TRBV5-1,CASQQLSLAGRLKYGYTF,TGCGCTAGCCAGCAGCTTAGTTTAGCGGGCCGGCTGAAGTATGGCTACACCTTC
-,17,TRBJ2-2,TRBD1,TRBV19,CASSIAPGQGFTGELFF,TGTGCCAGTAGTATAGCACCGGGACAGGGTTTCACCGGGGAGCTGTTTTTT
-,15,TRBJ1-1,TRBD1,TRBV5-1,CASSWLTGGGPEAFF,TGCGCCAGCAGTTGGCTAACAGGGGGTGGACCTGAAGCTTTCTTT
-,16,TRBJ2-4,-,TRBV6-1,CASSERDRGAKNIQYF,TGTGCCAGCAGTGAAAGGGACCGGGGGGCCAAAAACATTCAGTACTTC
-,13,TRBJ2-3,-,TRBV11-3,CASSFGLTDTQYF,TGTGCCAGCAGCTTCGGACTTACAGATACGCAGTATTTT
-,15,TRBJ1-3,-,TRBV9,CASSRTPGSGNTIYF,TGTGCCAGCAGCCGTACACCAGGTTCTGGAAACACCATATATTTT
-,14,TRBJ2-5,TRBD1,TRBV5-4,CASSHQTGVETQYF,TGTGCCAGCAGCCATCAGACAGGGGTAGAGACCCAGTACTTC
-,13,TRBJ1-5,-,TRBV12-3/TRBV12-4,CASSRPGSQPQHF,TGTGCCAGCAGTCGCCCCGGGTCCCAGCCCCAGCATTTT
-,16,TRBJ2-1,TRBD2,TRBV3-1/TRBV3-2,CASSQAIAGSYNEQFF,TGTGCCAGCAGCCAAGCCATAGCGGGGTCTTACAATGAGCAGTTCTTC
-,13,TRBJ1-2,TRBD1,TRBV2,CASSEDRNYGYTF,TGTGCCAGCAGTGAGGACAGGAACTATGGCTACACCTTC
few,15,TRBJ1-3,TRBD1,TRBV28,CASRRQGASGNTIYF,TGTGCCAGCAGACGACAGGGAGCTTCTGGAAACACCATATATTTT
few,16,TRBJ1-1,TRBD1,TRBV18,CASSPMTGGIHTEAFF,TGTGCCAGCTCACCCATGACAGGGGGAATTCACACTGAAGCTTTCTTT
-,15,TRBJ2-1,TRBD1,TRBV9,CASSAPQGVGNEQFF,TGTGCCAGCAGCGCCCCTCAGGGGGTCGGCAATGAGCAGTTCTTC
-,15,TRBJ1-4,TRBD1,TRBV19,CASSPQGGPNEKLFF,TGTGCCAGTAGCCCCCAGGGGGGTCCTAATGAAAAACTGTTTTTT
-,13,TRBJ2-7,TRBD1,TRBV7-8,CASSLGQGGEQYF,TGTGCCAGCAGCCTGGGACAGGGTGGGGAGCAGTACTTC
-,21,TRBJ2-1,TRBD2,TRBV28,CASSPPPTSGGGRGLYNEQFF,TGTGCCAGCAGTCCTCCCCCAACTAGCGGGGGGGGCCGGGGCCTTTACAATGAGCAGTTCTTC
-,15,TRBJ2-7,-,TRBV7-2,CASSLVGGTAYEQYF,TGTGCCAGCAGCTTAGTCGGAGGGACGGCCTACGAGCAGTACTTC
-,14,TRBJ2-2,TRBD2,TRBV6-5,CARGRGGVLGELFF,TGTGCCCGCGGGCGGGGGGGTGTACTCGGGGAGCTGTTTTTT
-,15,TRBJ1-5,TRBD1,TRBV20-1,CSASPTGQGNQPQHF,TGCAGTGCTAGTCCTACGGGACAGGGCAATCAGCCCCAGCATTTT
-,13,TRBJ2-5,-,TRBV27,CASRQQGTGTQYF,TGTGCCAGCAGACAACAGGGAACAGGGACCCAGTACTTC
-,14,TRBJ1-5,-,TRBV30,CAWSRGGDNQPQHF,TGTGCCTGGAGTCGAGGCGGAGACAATCAGCCCCAGCATTTT
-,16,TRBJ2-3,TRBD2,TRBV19,CASSIRTSGGTDTQYF,TGTGCCAGTAGTATACGGACTAGCGGGGGCACAGATACGCAGTATTTT
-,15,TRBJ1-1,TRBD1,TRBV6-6,CASRDRGGFDTEAFF,TGTGCCAGCAGGGACAGGGGCGGCTTCGACACTGAAGCTTTCTTT
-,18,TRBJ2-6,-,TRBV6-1,CASSEGTGGTSGANVLTF,TGTGCCAGCAGTGAAGGGACGGGGGGCACCTCTGGGGCCAACGTCCTGACTTTC
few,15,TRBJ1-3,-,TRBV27,CASRSGGKAGNTIYF,TGTGCCAGCAGATCCGGGGGGAAAGCTGGAAACACCATATATTTT
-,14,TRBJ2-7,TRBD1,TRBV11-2,CASSLSDRGHEQYF,TGTGCCAGCAGCTTATCTGACAGGGGCCACGAGCAGTACTTC
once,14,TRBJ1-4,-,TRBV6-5,CASRRTRGNEKLFF,TGTGCCAGCAGAAGAACAAGGGGTAATGAAAAACTGTTTTTT
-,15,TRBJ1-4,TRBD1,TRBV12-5,CASGLTGGSGEKLFF,TGTGCTAGTGGTTTGACAGGGGGCAGCGGTGAAAAACTGTTTTTT
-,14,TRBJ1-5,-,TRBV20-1,CSASSGYSNQPQHF,TGCAGTGCTAGTTCCGGGTATAGCAATCAGCCCCAGCATTTT
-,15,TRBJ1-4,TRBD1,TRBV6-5,CASSYSGTGREKLFF,TGTGCCAGCAGTTACTCGGGGACAGGAAGAGAAAAACTGTTTTTT